Shown below are 29 T cell receptor beta chains from a single sample sequenced in a study of OX40 agonist ivuxolimab in advanced cancers. The method was immunoSEQ multiplex PCR; TCRdb's version includes in-frame clones alone and lacks a portion of them. The table shows 30,000 or so clones, with roughly 85% occurring only once. Material: CD4+ or CD8+ T cells sorted from blood, obtained in a trial of the OX40 agonist ivuxolimab. The receptors were gathered from an adult with an advanced solid tumor such as melanoma, head and neck, liver or kidney cancer.

The genes are TRBV9 and TRBJ1-2; 7 nucleotides match TRBD1. The germline V gene has CDR1 SGDLS and CDR2 YYNGEE. The CDR3 spans 13 residues. V trimming: 6 bases; J trimming: 6 bases; junction bases outside the gene matches: 8. CDR3 in DNA: TGTGCCAGCACCCCCGAGGGGGCAAATGGCTACACCTTC. This codes for CASTPEGANGYTF.

This clone has just a few counts. The genes are TRBV19 and TRBJ2-7; D remains ambiguous. The CDR3 sequence is 11 residues long. Germline V lookup: CDR1 LNHDA, CDR2 SQIVND (reference sequence). V was pared by 4 bases and J by 4 bases, with 5 bases between. This chain's CDR3 is CASSTVYEQYF. The CDR3, as DNA: TGTGCCAGTAGTACGGTTTACGAGCAGTACTTC.

The chain uses TRBV4-3 and TRBJ1-4; maybe TRBD1 (6 bases). Trimming took 4 bases from V and 1 from J, leaving 13 bases between them. The CDR3 totals 16 residues. Germline lookup yields CDR1 LGHNA and CDR2 YSLEER. Here the CDR3 DNA reads TGCGCCAGCAGCCCAAGGGGGGGGGTAACTAATGAAAAACTGTTTTTT. Amino acid sequence: CASSPRGGVTNEKLFF.

This sequence joins TRBV4-3 and TRBJ2-2; possible D gene TRBD2, 6 bases. The length of the CDR3 is 18 residues. Deletions cut 3 bases from V and 0 bases from J, with 17 bases between. CDR1 and CDR2 from the germline V gene are LGHNA and YSLEER. The CDR3 coding sequence is TGCGCCAGCAGCCAGGAGGGTCCTGGCCGAACGAACACCGGGGAGCTGTTTTTT. It codes for CASSQEGPGRTNTGELFF.

The chain recombines TRBV5-5 with TRBJ2-7; 8 bases line up with TRBD1. The CDR3 length is 18 residues. J lost 2 bases, V lost 2 bases, and 15 bases had no gene match. CDR1 is SGHKS and CDR2 is YYEKEE in the germline V gene (reference sequence). CDR3 nucleotide sequence: TGTGCCAGCAGCTTCGGATGGGGTACAGGGGGGTTTGCCTACGAGCAGTACTTC. Protein: CASSFGWGTGGFAYEQYF.

The chain is built from TRBV14 and TRBJ2-5; tentative D call: TRBD2 (7 bases). The J call may be in error: the DNA end matches TRBJ2-7 better. CDR1 and CDR2 (germline): SGHDN, FVKESK. This CDR3 is 15 amino acids long. The DNA for the CDR3 is TGTGCCAGCAGCCAAGGCGGGGGCAGCTCCTACGAGCAGTACTTC. It is translated as CASSQGGGSSYEQYF.

The CDR3 DNA follows: TGTGCCAGCATCAGGGGGAGCTACGAGCAGTACTTC. It codes for CASIRGSYEQYF. The J gene is TRBJ2-7, the V gene TRBV2; 7 bases map to TRBD1. CDR3 length: 12 residues. Germline-derived CDR1 and CDR2 are SNHLY and FYNNEI. The junction had 3 bases not matched to a gene; V was cut back by 7 bases and J by 3 bases. Variable domain in full (rest from reference TRBV2 and TRBJ2-7): EPEVTQTPSHQVTQMGQEVILRCVPISNHLYFYWYRQILGQKVEFLVSFYNNEISEKSEIFDDQFSVERPDGSNFTLKIRSTKLEDSAMYFCASIRGSYEQYFGPGTRLTVT.

This clone has a handful of counts. The chain employs TRBV6-5 and TRBJ2-7, with D maybe TRBD2 (5 bases). Trimming shortened V by 5 bases and J by 5 bases, and 13 bases separated the two germline ends. Germline V CDR1 and CDR2: MNHEY, SVGAGI. This CDR3 is built from 13 residues. In DNA, the CDR3 is TGTGCCAGCAGTCAGGCGGGCCTTCACGAGCAGTACTTC. Its translation: CASSQAGLHEQYF.

The chain combines TRBV6-5 with TRBJ1-6; D is possibly TRBD1 (5 bases). The V end was cut by 2 bases, the J end by 10 bases, with 15 bases between. In germline, CDR1 is MNHEY, CDR2 SVGAGI. The CDR3 is 15 amino acids. The CDR3 sequence is CASSYKEGVVSPLHF. DNA for the CDR3: TGTGCCAGCAGTTACAAAGAAGGGGTTGTCTCACCCCTCCACTTT.

This rearrangement joins TRBV27 to TRBJ2-1; 10 nucleotides align to TRBD1. CDR1 is MNHEY, CDR2 SMNVEV, per germline (reference sequence). The junction had 14 bases not matched to a gene; V was cut back by 4 bases and J by 2 bases. The CDR3 sequence is 19 residues long. The CDR3 nucleotides read TGTGCCAGCAGTTCCCCCCTCTTCACCGGGACAGGGGCCTACAATGAGCAGTTCTTC. Translating gives CASSSPLFTGTGAYNEQFF.

The chain joins TRBV19 to TRBJ2-2, with 8 bases identical to TRBD1. The CDR3 has 15 amino acids. V lost 3 bases to trimming and J lost 4 bases; unmatched junction nucleotides: 4. CDR1 LNHDA and CDR2 SQIVND come from the germline V gene (reference sequence). As DNA, the CDR3 is TGTGCCAGTAGTATTCGGACAGGGACCACCGGGGAGCTGTTTTTT. This encodes CASSIRTGTTGELFF.

V gene TRBV19 combines with J gene TRBJ2-7; 8 bases are a match to TRBD1. V trimming: 3 bases; J trimming: 5 bases; junction bases outside the gene matches: 9. The V gene's germline CDR1 is LNHDA and CDR2 SQIVND (reference sequence). The CDR3 covers 15 residues. DNA for the CDR3: TGTGCCAGTAGTATCTACAGGGGGGACTTAAACGAGCAGTACTTC. As protein: CASSIYRGDLNEQYF. The full variable domain, with the rest looked up from reference TRBV19 and TRBJ2-7, is DGGITQSPKYLFRKEGQNVTLSCEQNLNHDAMYWYRQDPGQGLRLIYYSQIVNDFQKGDIAEGYSVSREKKESFPLTVTSAQKNPTAFYLCASSIYRGDLNEQYFGPGTRLTVT.

The J gene is TRBJ1-1, the V gene TRBV19; D may be TRBD1 (5 bases). Germline CDR1 LNHDA, CDR2 SQIVND (reference sequence). Trimming pared 1 base from V and 5 bases from J, leaving 11 bases between. This CDR3 spans 14 amino acids. The CDR3 DNA is TGTGCCAGTAGTATAGCGATCAGGGTGACTGAAGCTTTCTTT. This codes for CASSIAIRVTEAFF.

A few counts support this clone. The chain uses TRBV5-5 and TRBJ2-3, with TRBD2 matching over 8 bases. Germline loops: CDR1 SGHKS, CDR2 YYEKEE (reference sequence). V was clipped by 0 bases and J by 4 bases; unmatched bases: 4. This CDR3 region has 15 residues. The DNA for the CDR3 is TGTGCCAGCAGCTTGGAGGGACTAGGCCCAGATACGCAGTATTTT. Its protein product is CASSLEGLGPDTQYF.

This clone was counted a single time. CDR3: CASSPAPGGEQFF. The CDR3 DNA reads TGTGCCAGCAGCCCCGCGCCGGGTGGAGAGCAGTTCTTC. V gene TRBV9 combines with J gene TRBJ2-1; no clear D. The CDR3 is 13 residues long. From germline, CDR1 is SGDLS and CDR2 YYNGEE. The V end lost 4 bases, the J end lost 10 bases, and 15 bases lay between the germline ends.

The rearrangement links TRBV10-2 to TRBJ1-4; D unresolved. V was shortened by 8 bases and J by 7 bases, with 8 bases between the two germline ends. The CDR3 spans 11 residues. The germline CDR1 and CDR2 sequences are WSHSY and SAAADI. CDR3 coding DNA: TGCGCCAGCGCATCGGGTGAAAAACTGTTTTTT. This encodes CASASGEKLFF.

The rearrangement links TRBV4-1 to TRBJ2-2; D perhaps matches TRBD2 (5 bases). The CDR3 is 15 residues long. Germline CDR1 and CDR2: MGHRA and YSYEKL. V lost 1 base, J lost 6 bases, and 12 bases lay in between. The CDR3 reads CASSQGPGVAGELFF. The CDR3 region has the DNA TGCGCCAGCAGCCAAGGACCCGGGGTAGCCGGGGAGCTGTTTTTT.

The chain couples TRBV12-5 to TRBJ1-1; D is uncertain. This CDR3 is built from 12 residues. Trimming stripped 8 bases from V and 5 bases from J, with 12 bases between. Per the germline V gene, CDR1 is LGHNT and CDR2 is FRNRAP. The CDR3 DNA reads TGTGCTAGTAGGGAGGGAGGGACTGAAGCTTTCTTT. This codes for CASREGGTEAFF.

CDR3 in DNA: TGTGCCAGCAGTTTATCGCGCGGACAGGGCTATAAAGATACGCAGTATTTT. Translation gives CASSLSRGQGYKDTQYF. The J gene is TRBJ2-3, the V gene TRBV27; 8 positions match TRBD1. Germline lookup yields CDR1 MNHEY and CDR2 SMNVEV (reference sequence). The CDR3 runs to 17 residues. The ends lost 0 bases at V and 5 bases at J; junction bases unmatched: 10.

The chain links TRBV12-5 to TRBJ1-5; 10 nucleotides agree with TRBD1. The CDR3 is 16 residues long. Germline-derived CDR1 and CDR2 are LGHNT and FRNRAP. V lost 5 bases to trimming and J lost 6 bases; unmatched junction nucleotides: 10. CDR3 bases: TGTGCTAGTGGTCCGTCGACAGGGGGCGCGTTTCAGCCCCAGCATTTT. Encoded protein: CASGPSTGGAFQPQHF. The full variable domain, rest sourced from reference TRBV12-5 and TRBJ1-5, is DARVTQTPRHKVTEMGQEVTMRCQPILGHNTVFWYRQTMMQGLELLAYFRNRAPLDDSGMPKDRFSAEMPDATLATLKIQPSEPRDSAVYFCASGPSTGGAFQPQHFGDGTRLSIL.

The chain combines TRBV7-2 with TRBJ1-3; tentative D call: TRBD1 (5 bases). This CDR3 is built from 13 residues. Per the germline V gene, CDR1 is SGHTA and CDR2 is FQGNSA. V dropped 8 bases and J dropped 2 bases, with 10 bases sitting between them. The CDR3 loop is CASGGGPGNTIYF. The CDR3 nucleotides are TGTGCCAGCGGGGGGGGTCCTGGAAACACCATATATTTT.

V is TRBV4-1 and J is TRBJ1-1, with unresolved D. Germline-derived CDR1 and CDR2 are MGHRA and YSYEKL. This CDR3 is 14 amino acids long. Trimming took off 0 bases at V and 1 base at J, with 6 bases between the two ends. The CDR3 DNA is TGCGCCAGCAGCCAAGAGATTGAGAACACTGAAGCTTTCTTT. Translation: CASSQEIENTEAFF.

This clone has only one observation. This chain connects TRBV7-8 to TRBJ2-1, with TRBD1 as a possible D gene (5 bases). The CDR3 consists of 16 residues. Between the trimmed V and J ends, which lost 5 bases and 0 bases, there was a span of 14 bases. Germline-derived CDR1 and CDR2 are SGHVS and FQNEAQ. CDR3 DNA sequence: TGTGCCAGCAGCAAAACAGGACGATCCTCCTACAATGAGCAGTTCTTC. Encoded protein: CASSKTGRSSYNEQFF. The variable domain in full, completed from reference TRBV7-8 and TRBJ2-1, reads GAGVSQSPRYKVAKRGQDVALRCDPISGHVSLFWYQQALGQGPEFLTYFQNEAQLDKSGLPSDRFFAERPEGSVSTLKIQRTQQEDSAVYLCASSKTGRSSYNEQFFGPGTRLTVL.

V and J are TRBV11-2 and TRBJ2-5; TRBD2 matches 16 bases. Germline CDR1 is SGHAT and CDR2 is FQNNGV. The CDR3 is made up of 17 amino acids. Trimming took 5 bases from V and 6 from J; bases not matched to a gene: 9. In nucleotides, the CDR3 is TGTGCCAGCAGCCCAGGGACTAGCGGGGGGGCGCTGCAGACCCAGTACTTC. Protein sequence: CASSPGTSGGALQTQYF.

The rearrangement links TRBV9 to TRBJ2-3; D gene uncertain. The CDR3 length is 12 residues. The germline V gene encodes CDR1 SGDLS and CDR2 YYNGEE. Trimming cost V 0 bases and J 8 bases, with 7 bases left between them. This chain's CDR3 is CASSVDSVTQYF. The CDR3 DNA follows: TGTGCCAGCAGCGTAGACTCGGTTACGCAGTATTTT.

The chain carries TRBV7-3 and TRBJ2-5, with 13 bases identical to TRBD2. Germline CDR1 SGHTA, CDR2 FQGTGA. The trim removed 5 bases at V and 6 bases at J, leaving 15 bases unmatched. The length of the CDR3 is 18 residues. CDR3 in DNA: TGTGCCAGCAGCCCAACGGGGACTAGCGGGGAGACTCGGAAGACCCAGTACTTC. Translation: CASSPTGTSGETRKTQYF.

V usage is TRBV5-1 and J usage is TRBJ1-1; TRBD1 agrees at 11 bases. CDR3 size: 15 residues. Germline V CDR1 and CDR2: SGHRS, YFSETQ. J was trimmed by 2 bases and V by 4 bases; bases with no gene match: 4. In nucleotides, the CDR3 is TGCGCCAGCAGCGTGGACAGGGGGCAAAACACTGAAGCTTTCTTT. This codes for CASSVDRGQNTEAFF.

By proportion, this clone is medium-sized. The J gene is TRBJ1-1, the V gene TRBV7-3; possibly TRBD1 for D (5 bases). Trimming stripped 4 bases from V and 4 bases from J, with 13 bases between. Germline lookup yields CDR1 SGHTA and CDR2 FQGTGA. This CDR3 spans 14 amino acids. The CDR3 coding sequence is TGTGCCAGCAGCTCTGGCCTCGGGGGCACTGAAGCTTTCTTT. It codes for CASSSGLGGTEAFF.

The chain links TRBV7-2 to TRBJ1-1, with D perhaps TRBD1 (5 bases). The CDR3 spans 14 residues. Germline V CDR1 and CDR2: SGHTA, FQGNSA. V lost 1 base and J 0 bases, leaving 6 bases between the germline ends. The CDR3 coding sequence is TGTGCCAGCAGCTTAGGGGGCCTGAACACTGAAGCTTTCTTT. It codes for CASSLGGLNTEAFF.